Listed here is a single T cell receptor beta chain. Its antigen specificity is not known. No qualities accompany the bases; no much larger clone lies one base away. A distance of 13 bases separates the germline ends of V and J, which lose 1 base and 7 bases respectively. Including cysteine and phenylalanine, the CDR3 has 14 amino acids. CDR3 DNA is the only sequence kept; it has 42 bases, read in frame from the first base. From a lookup of the germline V gene, CDR1 and CDR2 are SGHDN and FVKESK. Healthy HIV-negative adults with no recently reported acute infections or vaccinations were included as donors. All donors were Caucasian adults living in Nashville, Tennessee, USA. CD4+ T cells were enriched by magnetic negative selection; naive cells were then positively selected on CD45RA, and the negative fraction formed the memory subset. Blood was collected by leukapheresis, and PBMCs were isolated by Ficoll-Histopaque density gradient centrifugation and then cryopreserved in liquid nitrogen vapor phase. Purity and quantity of every magnetically sorted T cell population were checked by analytical flow cytometry. Each sorted fraction had its genomic DNA isolated and then quantified by UV absorbance on a Nanodrop 2000c.

The record originates from a study of shared clonotypes between healthy human individuals (dated by TCRdb to about 2020). Background for the entire study: Three men and a couple of women, aged 18 to 49 years, made up the cohort. For each donor, CD4 naive and CD4 memory were each run on three plates, CD8 naive on two plates, and CD8 memory on one plate. The study deeply sequenced blood TCR repertoires of roughly five healthy adults to estimate repertoire size and the extent of clonotype sharing between individuals. Libraries were prepared and TCR repertoires were sequenced by different laboratories using diverse techniques, in order to increase sequencing depth and limit assay-specific biases. Between about 0.9 and 9 billion PBMCs per donor were obtained by leukapheresis.

What the authors observed across the whole study: Sampling was restricted to blood, and TCR repertoires in tissue are likely to differ from TCR repertoires in blood. Rarefaction of sorted-subset datasets indicated incomplete sequencing despite the large sequencing depth. Higher generation probabilities were observed for clonotypes shared by all four sorted-subset donors than for non-shared clonotypes. Across a few donors, 5% to 6% of naive CD4, roughly 3.8% of naive CD8, about 2% of memory CD4, and roughly 0.4% of memory CD8 clonotypes were shared. Pairwise subsampling led to the expectation that sequencing depth would affect the degree of clonotype sharing among donors. Naive subsets generally had larger estimated clonotype richness than memory subsets. Because the study included only a small number of donors, the genetic and exposure-history diversity represented was limited.

TCR CDR3 regions were amplified from genomic DNA by multiplex PCR using the deep immunoSEQ assay. Extracted genomic DNA from each cell subset was spread evenly across all wells of several immunoSEQ 96-well plates, with each plate serving as a replicate. For sorted subsets, each replicate PCR was loaded with around 220 ng genomic DNA, equivalent to about 30,000 T cell genomes. The purified libraries were quantified using a Qubit 3.0 fluorometer, sized with a Bioanalyzer 2100, and then quantified again using the KAPA Library Quantification kit. Each immunoSEQ 96-well plate was sequenced on its own single-read 150-cycle Illumina NextSeq 550 flow cell. Per the source publication's procedure: Because only junctional sequences without quality scores were contained in the immunoSEQ output, filtering matching that applied to full-length reads could not be performed. To assign V/J genes and CDR3, sequences were annotated using PyIR, a Python wrapper for IgBLAST v1.9, with IMGT germline references. Reads with weak V/J assignments (E-value above 1e-6), missing CDR3, stop codons, out-of-frame junctions, or ambiguous translated residues were removed. A V3J clonotype was defined by an identical inferred V gene, J gene, and CDR3 amino acid sequence. The percentage overlap between two repertoires was calculated by dividing the number of shared unique clonotypes by the size of the smaller repertoire. Repertoire richness was assessed with RTK rarefaction, the Chao1 estimator, and Recon v2.1 estimates of unobserved clonotypes. OLGA was used to compute generation probabilities for all TCRbeta clonotypes that the gDNA method yielded from a handful of donors. Entries here come from immuneACCESS through TCRdb and include only in-frame sequences with V and J called. Some clones fail to appear in such tables; in the studies checked, an unresolved V gene covers under half of the shortfall, and the cause of the remainder is unknown. That table supplies the V and J calls and clone size; D and trimming were determined from the DNA. This sample lists 2,500,000 or so clones; 92% were detected once. About 0.36% of the sample is taken by the ten largest.

The sample taken for sequencing was naive CD4+ T cells from PBMCs. The cell subset or site label, as the study defines it: CD45RA+ positively selected. This sequence was found in a man aged 18 to 30 in good health. Some clones in this sample may be carry-over from other donors' samples. The V and J genes are TRBV14 and TRBJ1-2; too little of a D gene remains to name it. In nucleotide form, the sequence is TGTGCCAGCAGCCAAGTCCGGGGTACGCCTGGCTACACCTTC. Translated, this is CASSQVRGTPGYTF.